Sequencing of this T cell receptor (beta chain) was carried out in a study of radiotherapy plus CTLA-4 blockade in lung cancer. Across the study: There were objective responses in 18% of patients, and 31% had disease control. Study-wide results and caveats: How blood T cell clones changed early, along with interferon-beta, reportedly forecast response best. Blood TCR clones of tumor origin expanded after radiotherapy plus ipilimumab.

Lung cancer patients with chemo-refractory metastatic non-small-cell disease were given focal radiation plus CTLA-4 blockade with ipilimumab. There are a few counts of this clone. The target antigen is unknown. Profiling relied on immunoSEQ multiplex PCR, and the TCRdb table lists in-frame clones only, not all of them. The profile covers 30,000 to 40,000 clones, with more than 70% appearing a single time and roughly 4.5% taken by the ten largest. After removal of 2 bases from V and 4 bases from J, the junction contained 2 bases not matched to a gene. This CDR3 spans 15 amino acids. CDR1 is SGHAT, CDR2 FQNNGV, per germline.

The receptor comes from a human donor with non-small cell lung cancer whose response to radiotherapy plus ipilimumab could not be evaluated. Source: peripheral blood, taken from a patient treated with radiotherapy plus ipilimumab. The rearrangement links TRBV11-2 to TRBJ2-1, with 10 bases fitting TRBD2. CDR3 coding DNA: TGTGCCAGCAGCTTAACAGCGGGAGGGTACAATGAGCAGTTCTTC. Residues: CASSLTAGGYNEQFF.